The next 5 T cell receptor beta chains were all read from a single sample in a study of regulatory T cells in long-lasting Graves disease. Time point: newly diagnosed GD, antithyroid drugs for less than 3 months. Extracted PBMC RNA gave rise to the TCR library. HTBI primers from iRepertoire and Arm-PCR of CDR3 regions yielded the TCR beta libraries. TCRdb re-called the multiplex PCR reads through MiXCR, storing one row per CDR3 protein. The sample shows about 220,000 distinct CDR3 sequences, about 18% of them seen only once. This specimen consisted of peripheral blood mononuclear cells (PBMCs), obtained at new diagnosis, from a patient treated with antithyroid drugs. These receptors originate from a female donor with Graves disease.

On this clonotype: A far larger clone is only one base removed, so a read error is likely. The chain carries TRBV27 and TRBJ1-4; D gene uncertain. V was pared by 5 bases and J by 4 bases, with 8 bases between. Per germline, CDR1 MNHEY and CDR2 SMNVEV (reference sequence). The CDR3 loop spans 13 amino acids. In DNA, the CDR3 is TGTGCCAGCAGTGTGGCCCGTAATGAAAAACTGTTTTTT. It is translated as CASSVARNEKLFF.

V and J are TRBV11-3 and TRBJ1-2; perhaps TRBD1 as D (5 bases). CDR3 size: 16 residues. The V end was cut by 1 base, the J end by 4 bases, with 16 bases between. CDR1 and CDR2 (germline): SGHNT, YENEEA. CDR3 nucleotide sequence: TGTGCCAGCAGCTTAGGTGGCCAGGGAAAACTCTATGGCTACACCTTC. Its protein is CASSLGGQGKLYGYTF.

The CDR3 DNA sequence: TGTGCCAGCAGCGAACCGGGACTAGCGGGTATTTACGAGCAGTACTTC. Translating it yields CASSEPGLAGIYEQYF. The chain recombines TRBV11-3 with TRBJ2-7; 12 bases line up with TRBD2. The trim removed 5 bases at V and 4 bases at J, leaving 9 bases unmatched. The CDR3 runs to 16 residues. The germline V gene has CDR1 SGHNT and CDR2 YENEEA.

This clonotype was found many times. CDR3 region: CATSRGGIGGNYGYTF. As DNA, the CDR3 is TGTGCCACCAGCAGAGGAGGGATCGGGGGAAACTATGGCTACACCTTC. This sequence joins TRBV15 and TRBJ1-2; maybe TRBD1 (5 bases). CDR3 length equals 16 residues. The germline CDR1 and CDR2 sequences are LNHNV and YYDKDF (reference sequence). V was pared by 1 base and J by 2 bases, with 14 bases between. The full variable domain, in which reference TRBV15 and TRBJ1-2 provide the parts outside the CDR3, is DAMVIQNPRYQVTQFGKPVTLSCSQTLNHNVMYWYQQKSSQAPKLLFHYYDKDFNNEADTPDNFQSRRPNTSFCFLDIRSPGLGDTAMYLCATSRGGIGGNYGYTFGSGTRLTVV.

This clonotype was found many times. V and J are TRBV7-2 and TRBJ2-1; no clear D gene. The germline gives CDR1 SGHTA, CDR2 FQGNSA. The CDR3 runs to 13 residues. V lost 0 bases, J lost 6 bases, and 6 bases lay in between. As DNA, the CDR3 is TGTGCCAGCAGCTTAGCGAGCCTCAATGAGCAGTTCTTC. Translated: CASSLASLNEQFF.